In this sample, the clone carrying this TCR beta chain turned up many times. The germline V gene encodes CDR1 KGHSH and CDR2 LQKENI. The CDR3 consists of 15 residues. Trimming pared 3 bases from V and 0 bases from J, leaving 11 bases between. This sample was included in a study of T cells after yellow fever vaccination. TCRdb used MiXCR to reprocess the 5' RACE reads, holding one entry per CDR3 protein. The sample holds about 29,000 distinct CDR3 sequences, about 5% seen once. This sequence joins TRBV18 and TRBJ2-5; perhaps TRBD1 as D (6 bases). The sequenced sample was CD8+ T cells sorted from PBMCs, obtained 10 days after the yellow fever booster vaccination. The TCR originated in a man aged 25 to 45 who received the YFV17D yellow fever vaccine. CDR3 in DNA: TGTGCCAGCTCACCGTACAGGGAGTACCAAGAGACCCAGTACTTC. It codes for CASSPYREYQETQYF.